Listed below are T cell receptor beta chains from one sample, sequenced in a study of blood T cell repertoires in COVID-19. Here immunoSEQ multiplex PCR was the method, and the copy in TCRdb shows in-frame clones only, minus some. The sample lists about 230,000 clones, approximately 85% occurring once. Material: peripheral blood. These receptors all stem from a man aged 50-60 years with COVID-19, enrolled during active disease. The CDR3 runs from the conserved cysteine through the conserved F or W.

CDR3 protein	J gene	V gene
CASSPLGQGDMNTEAFF	TRBJ1-1	TRBV28
CASSALAGANTGELFF	TRBJ2-2	TRBV6-1
CASSNPERGAHYEQYF	TRBJ2-7	TRBV5-1
CASSAGDRGTQLFF	TRBJ1-4	TRBV28
CASSLSRSLKETQYF	TRBJ2-5	TRBV7-6
CASSPSGGAGYGYTF	TRBJ1-2	TRBV7-2
CASSVRQNQPQHF	TRBJ1-5	TRBV19
CASSTGQASTDTQYF	TRBJ2-3	TRBV19
CASSLVRDTEAFF	TRBJ1-1	TRBV4-3
CASSYSAHPTQYF	TRBJ2-5	TRBV6-2/TRBV6-3
CASSDRGRSNQPQHF	TRBJ1-5	TRBV6-1
CASRTIGTSGGRANEQFF	TRBJ2-1	TRBV7-3
CAIIGRGHYEQYF	TRBJ2-7	TRBV10-3
CASSYTGGSGYTF	TRBJ1-2	TRBV6-5
CASSYSPGAVVYNEQFF	TRBJ2-1	TRBV6-2/TRBV6-3
CASRHRDTGNTIYF	TRBJ1-3	TRBV6-6
CASSSGTASYEQYF	TRBJ2-7	TRBV11-2
CASRERTSVAYEQYF	TRBJ2-7	TRBV5-1